These T cell receptor beta chains were read from a single sample in a study of blood T cell repertoires in COVID-19. Profiling relied on immunoSEQ multiplex PCR, and the TCRdb table lists in-frame clones only, not all of them. The top ten hold over 7.5% of the sample, which has 150,000 to 200,000 clones, around 85% seen once. The sequenced sample consisted of peripheral blood. Receptors were obtained from a woman at least 80 years old with acute or convalescent COVID-19. Both conserved end residues are part of each CDR3. The D gene is left open where the match is weak. Not every row has a clone size; where given, it reads once, few, many or a size class.

clone_size	d_call	j_call	v_call	cdr3_nt	cdr3_aa
.	TRBD2	TRBJ2-7	TRBV5-4	TGTGCCAGCAGCTTAGGCCTAGCGGCCCCCTACGAGCAGTACTTC	CASSLGLAAPYEQYF
.	.	TRBJ1-2	TRBV11-2	TGTGCCAGCAGCCTACGGGGGGGCTATGGCTACACCTTC	CASSLRGGYGYTF
.	TRBD1	TRBJ1-2	TRBV19	TGTGCCAGTACCTCGGACAGGGGGGTGGATGGCTACACCTTC	CASTSDRGVDGYTF
.	.	TRBJ2-2	TRBV2	TGTGCCAGCAGTGATTTGTGGCGGGGTACCGGGGAGCTGTTTTTT	CASSDLWRGTGELFF
few	TRBD1	TRBJ1-5	TRBV12-3/TRBV12-4	TGTGCCAGCGGCCAGGGGGCGGATCAGCCCCAGCATTTT	CASGQGADQPQHF
.	.	TRBJ1-3	TRBV6-5	TGTGCCAGCAGTTACATAGGAGACTCTGGAAACACCATATATTTT	CASSYIGDSGNTIYF
.	.	TRBJ1-3	TRBV15	TGTGCCACCAGTCGAGAGGCTACACTCGGAAACACCATATATTTT	CATSREATLGNTIYF
.	TRBD2	TRBJ2-7	TRBV7-9	TGTGCCAGCAGCCGTTCCGCGGGGGGATGGGGCGAGCAGTACTTC	CASSRSAGGWGEQYF
.	TRBD1	TRBJ1-5	TRBV19	TGTGCCAGTAGGGACGGGACAGGGGTTTATCAGCCCCAGCATTTT	CASRDGTGVYQPQHF
.	TRBD1	TRBJ2-7	TRBV19	TGTGCCAGTAGCGACAGGGCCGGAGAGCAGTACTTC	CASSDRAGEQYF
.	TRBD1	TRBJ2-2	TRBV5-1	TGCGCCAGCTGTCCCTACCCCGACAGGGCGGCCGGGGAGCTGTTTTTT	CASCPYPDRAAGELFF
.	.	TRBJ1-5	TRBV12-2	TGTGCAAGTCGCTTGGGGGACAGGCGTTGGGTGGACAATCAGCCCCAGCATTTT	CASRLGDRRWVDNQPQHF
few	.	TRBJ2-2	TRBV9	TGTGCCAGCAGCCCACGACTAGAAATAGGCACCGGGGAGCTGTTTTTT	CASSPRLEIGTGELFF
.	.	TRBJ1-1	TRBV27	TGTGCCAGCAGTCTACAGGGCCCCGAGACTGAAGCTTTCTTT	CASSLQGPETEAFF
.	TRBD1	TRBJ2-1	TRBV24-1	TGTGCCACCAGTGACCCGGGACAGGGAAACAATGAGCAGTTCTTC	CATSDPGQGNNEQFF
.	.	TRBJ1-2	TRBV12-3/TRBV12-4	TGTGCCAGCAGTCCCGACAGGTACTATGGCTACACCTTC	CASSPDRYYGYTF
.	.	TRBJ2-7	TRBV5-1	.	CASSLVGAGTEYF
.	.	TRBJ1-1	TRBV7-9	TGTGCCAGCAGCTTAGCGGAGGGAACGAACACTGAAGCTTTCTTT	CASSLAEGTNTEAFF
.	TRBD2	TRBJ2-3	TRBV5-1	TGCGCCAGCAGCTTGTCTGTTAGCGGGAGCACAGATACGCAGTATTTT	CASSLSVSGSTDTQYF
.	.	TRBJ2-7	TRBV3-1/TRBV3-2	TGTGCCAGCAGCCAAGACTCAGGGGTCAGCTCCTACGAGCAGTACTTC	CASSQDSGVSSYEQYF